Below, 23 T cell receptor beta chains from the same sample are listed, as sequenced in a study of vaccination effects on CD4 cells after COVID-19. Before sequencing, viral peptide pools were used by the ViraFEST assay to expand antigen-specific CD4+ T cells. The culture ran for roughly 10 days before CD4+ T cells were isolated. Vaccine recipients had no previous SARS-CoV-2 infection; their nucleocapsid antibodies were negative. Their antigens remain unidentified. Using immunoSEQ multiplex PCR, the repertoire was profiled, and TCRdb retains in-frame clones only, with some absent. The sample consists of tens of thousands of clones, roughly 73% of them appearing once. Material: CD4+ T cells from PBMCs cultured with HCoV-OC43 spike peptides, obtained before COVID-19 vaccination. Regarding subset: HCoV-OC43 spike overlapping peptide pool stimulation. Every receptor here comes from a human donor who received a COVID-19 vaccine.

The chain combines TRBV3-1 (or the pseudogene TRBV3-2) with TRBJ2-1; D might be TRBD2 (5 bases). The germline V gene encodes CDR1 LGHDT and CDR2 YNNKEL (reference sequence). The V end lost 2 bases, the J end lost 5 bases, and 10 bases lay between the germline ends. The CDR3 totals 14 residues. The CDR3 DNA follows: TGTGCCAGCAGCCAAACGGACTCTCACAATGAGCAGTTCTTC. Residues: CASSQTDSHNEQFF.

About this clone itself: A junction boundary mismatches the germline segment, possibly from a read error. J is TRBJ2-3 and V is TRBV7-7, with 8 positions matching TRBD1. The germline CDR1 and CDR2 sequences are SSHAT and FNYEAQ (reference sequence). The CDR3 is 16 residues long. In DNA, the CDR3 is TGTGCTAGCAGCTTAGGGACAGGACGGAGCACAGATACGCAGTATTTT. Its translation: CASSLGTGRSTDTQYF. Combining the CDR3 with reference TRBV7-7 and TRBJ2-3 gives the whole variable domain GAGVSQSPRYKVTKRGQDVTLRCDPISSHATLYWYQQALGQGPEFLTYFNYEAQPDKSGLPSDRFSAERPEGSISTLTIQRTEQRDSAMYRCASSLGTGRSTDTQYFGPGTRLTVL.

This clone was counted a single time. The J gene is TRBJ1-5, the V gene TRBV2; D is possibly TRBD1 (5 bases). The CDR3 totals 14 residues. Germline loops: CDR1 SNHLY, CDR2 FYNNEI. Trimming took off 5 bases at V and 2 bases at J, with 10 bases between the two ends. The DNA of the CDR3 is TGTGCCAGCAGTTCAGGGTTGGGCAATCAGCCCCAGCATTTT. Its translation: CASSSGLGNQPQHF.

This clone has more than one count but fewer than ten. The chain is built from TRBV6-6 and TRBJ1-6; D is ambiguous. The CDR3 is 17 amino acids. Germline CDR1 reads MNHNY; CDR2 reads SVGAGI (reference sequence). Trimming took off 5 bases at V and 0 bases at J, with 14 bases between the two ends. CDR3 residues: CASSPWTLSSYNSPLHF. The CDR3, as DNA: TGTGCCAGCAGTCCATGGACCCTTAGCTCCTATAATTCACCCCTCCACTTT.

The chain recombines TRBV19 with TRBJ2-1; D possibly corresponds to TRBD1 (6 bases). CDR1 LNHDA and CDR2 SQIVND come from the germline V gene (reference sequence). The CDR3 consists of 16 residues. Between the trimmed V and J ends, which lost 3 bases and 2 bases, there was a span of 14 bases. CDR3 DNA sequence: TGTGCCAGTAGTATCAAAGGGGGTACCACCTACAATGAGCAGTTCTTC. This translates into CASSIKGGTTYNEQFF.

This clone has just one count. The rearrangement links TRBV5-6 to TRBJ1-3; perhaps TRBD1 as D (6 bases). V lost 1 base to trimming and J lost 4 bases, with 12 bases between them. The germline gives CDR1 SGHDT, CDR2 YYEEEE. The CDR3 extends over 15 amino acids. The CDR3 nucleotides read TGTGCCAGCAGCTTGATGGCAGGGGCGGGAAACACCATATATTTT. Its protein is CASSLMAGAGNTIYF. The whole variable domain, filled in from reference TRBV5-6 and TRBJ1-3, reads DAGVTQSPTHLIKTRGQQVTLRCSPKSGHDTVSWYQQALGQGPQFIFQYYEEEERQRGNFPDRFSGHQFPNYSSELNVNALLLGDSALYLCASSLMAGAGNTIYFGEGSWLTVV.

There are a few counts of this clone. This rearrangement joins TRBV19 to TRBJ1-1; 8 bases agree with TRBD1. The germline V gene has CDR1 LNHDA and CDR2 SQIVND (reference sequence). With 8 bases clipped from V and 1 base from J, the junction kept 12 bases outside the gene matches. The CDR3 is 16 amino acids. CDR3 bases: TGTGCCAGTTCCCACCGGCTACAGGGGGAGAACACTGAAGCTTTCTTT. Its protein product is CASSHRLQGENTEAFF.

A single count supports this clone. The rearrangement uses TRBV5-4 and TRBJ2-3, with TRBD2 matching over 12 bases. The length of the CDR3 is 19 residues. V lost 1 base to trimming and J lost 1 base; unmatched junction nucleotides: 10. Germline loops: CDR1 SGHNT, CDR2 YYREEE (reference sequence). The CDR3 region has the DNA TGTGCCAGCAGCTTGAGGCTAGCGGGAGGGGTTGGAGGCACAGATACGCAGTATTTT. Its translation is CASSLRLAGGVGGTDTQYF.

The rearrangement uses TRBV7-2 and TRBJ2-3; weak D call: TRBD2 (6 bases). Trimming left V 8 bases short and J 3 bases short, with 12 bases between. The CDR3 covers 13 residues. Germline loops: CDR1 SGHTA, CDR2 FQGNSA. The CDR3 sequence: CASAGKQTDTQYF. The CDR3 DNA sequence: TGTGCCAGCGCGGGGAAACAAACAGATACGCAGTATTTT. Based on the CDR3 plus reference TRBV7-2 and TRBJ2-3, the full variable domain is GAGVSQSPSNKVTEKGKDVELRCDPISGHTALYWYRQSLGQGLEFLIYFQGNSAPDKSGLPSDRFSAERTGGSVSTLTIQRTQQEDSAVYLCASAGKQTDTQYFGPGTRLTVL.

The gene calls are TRBV6-1 and TRBJ2-1, with 8 positions matching TRBD1. The length of the CDR3 is 15 residues. The ends lost 1 base at V and 4 bases at J; junction bases unmatched: 3. CDR1 is MNHNS and CDR2 is SASEGT in the germline V gene. The CDR3 is CASSEEGDRYNEQFF. In nucleotides, the CDR3 is TGTGCCAGCAGTGAAGAGGGGGACAGGTACAATGAGCAGTTCTTC.

The J gene is TRBJ2-7, the V gene TRBV5-4; D is perhaps TRBD2 (5 bases). CDR3 length: 13 amino acids. The germline V and J ends were trimmed by 5 bases and 6 bases, with 15 bases remaining between them. CDR1 and CDR2 from the germline V gene are SGHNT and YYREEE (reference sequence). The CDR3 spells CASRPRGVGEQYF. DNA of the CDR3: TGTGCCAGCAGGCCCCGGGGAGTAGGCGAGCAGTACTTC.

The chain has TRBV5-6 and TRBJ1-1; D is ambiguous. Germline loops: CDR1 SGHDT, CDR2 YYEEEE. This CDR3 has 16 amino acids. V lost 4 bases and J lost 5, with 21 bases in between. The CDR3 sequence is CASSPSYGPRRTEAFF. The CDR3 DNA sequence: TGTGCCAGCAGCCCCTCATACGGACCCAGGCGGACTGAAGCTTTCTTT.

This clone was counted only a few times. The rearrangement uses TRBV6-6 and TRBJ2-7; 10 positions agree with TRBD1. The CDR3 is 13 residues long. Germline V lookup: CDR1 MNHNY, CDR2 SVGAGI (reference sequence). V dropped 6 bases and J dropped 5; count of bases not matched to a gene: 4. CDR3 nucleotide sequence: TGTGCCAGCAGGGGGGACAGGGGCCACGAGCAGTACTTC. This gives the protein CASRGDRGHEQYF.

This chain connects TRBV5-5 to TRBJ2-1; D gene ambiguous. Per the germline V gene, CDR1 is SGHKS and CDR2 is YYEKEE (reference sequence). The V end was cut by 2 bases, the J end by 1 base, with 7 bases between. The CDR3 spans 14 residues. The CDR3 region is CASSFGWSYNEQFF. CDR3 sequence (DNA): TGTGCCAGCAGCTTTGGGTGGTCCTACAATGAGCAGTTCTTC.

This clone was observed a handful of times. The rearrangement uses TRBV7-9 and TRBJ1-6, with 11 bases identical to TRBD1. V dropped 5 bases and J dropped 3; count of bases not matched to a gene: 9. Germline V gives CDR1 SEHNR, CDR2 FQNEAQ (reference sequence). The CDR3 runs 18 residues. The CDR3 nucleotides read TGTGCCAGCAGCCGACGGACAGGGGGCCCTCTCTATAATTCACCCCTCCACTTT. Amino acid sequence: CASSRRTGGPLYNSPLHF.

The chain couples TRBV19 to TRBJ2-5; D unresolved. Germline assignment: CDR1 LNHDA and CDR2 SQIVND (reference sequence). V gave up 2 bases and J gave up 3 bases, with 10 bases separating them. The CDR3 has 14 amino acids. CDR3 region: CASSIRPTKETQYF. The CDR3 DNA is TGTGCCAGTAGTATACGTCCGACGAAAGAGACCCAGTACTTC.

This chain connects TRBV6-1 to TRBJ1-3, with no clear D. The V gene lost 1 base and the J gene lost 0 bases, with 7 bases spanning the gap. The germline CDR1 and CDR2 sequences are MNHNS and SASEGT. This CDR3 spans 15 amino acids. The CDR3 reads CASSEGASSGNTIYF. For the CDR3, the DNA is TGTGCCAGCAGTGAAGGTGCTAGCTCTGGAAACACCATATATTTT.

In DNA form, the CDR3 reads TGTGCCAGCAGTTTTAACGGCTACAATGAGCAGTTCTTC. The encoded protein is CASSFNGYNEQFF. The chain couples TRBV27 to TRBJ2-1; D is uncertain. V was cut by 3 bases and J by 3 bases, with 6 bases left in between. The CDR3 is 13 residues long. CDR1 is MNHEY, CDR2 SMNVEV, per germline (reference sequence).

This chain uses TRBV19 with TRBJ1-5; 9 bases line up with TRBD1. The CDR3 runs to 15 residues. V shed 6 bases, J shed 2 bases, and the junction held 5 bases outside the gene matches. Germline V gives CDR1 LNHDA, CDR2 SQIVND (reference sequence). The CDR3 DNA is TGTGCCAGTAGCGCACAGGGGGCAGGCAATCAGCCCCAGCATTTT. Protein product: CASSAQGAGNQPQHF.

V usage is TRBV18 and J usage is TRBJ1-1; D gene uncertain. Trimming took off 2 bases at V and 1 base at J, with 8 bases between the two ends. CDR3 length equals 14 residues. Germline V CDR1 and CDR2: KGHSH, LQKENI. CDR3 nucleotides: TGTGCCAGCTCACCATATGTCCAGAACACTGAAGCTTTCTTT. This translates into CASSPYVQNTEAFF.

This clone was seen only a few times. V and J are TRBV7-9 and TRBJ2-7, with D possibly TRBD1 on 5 matching bases. Germline V lookup: CDR1 SEHNR, CDR2 FQNEAQ (reference sequence). The CDR3 covers 14 residues. Trimming removed 0 bases from V and 2 bases from J, with 8 bases in between. The CDR3 coding sequence is TGTGCCAGCAGCTTAGCGCAGGGAACCTACGAGCAGTACTTC. Encoded protein: CASSLAQGTYEQYF.

The chain couples TRBV29-1 to TRBJ2-1, with 11 bases matching TRBD2. Unmatched junction bases numbered 10, after V lost 2 bases and J lost 4 bases. The CDR3 has 17 amino acids. Germline V lookup: CDR1 SQVTM, CDR2 ANQGSEA. The CDR3, as DNA: TGCAGCGTTGAAAGGCCCGGGACTAGCGGACTGTACAATGAGCAGTTCTTC. It encodes CSVERPGTSGLYNEQFF.

Only one count was recorded for this clone. The V and J genes are TRBV5-1 and TRBJ2-3; 11 bases fit TRBD1. Trimming removed 7 bases from V and 8 bases from J; junction bases left unmatched: 9. Per germline, CDR1 SGHRS and CDR2 YFSETQ. This CDR3 is 14 amino acids long. The CDR3 DNA sequence: TGCGCCAGCCTACCGGGACAGGGGGTGGGTACGCAGTATTTT. Protein: CASLPGQGVGTQYF.